The clone carrying this T cell receptor beta chain was detected a few times. The sample belongs to a study of T cells in Graves' hyperthyroidism and ophthalmopathy. Study overall: Before treatment of any kind, peripheral blood was taken at initial diagnosis.

The investigators amplified TCR beta CDR3 regions from RNA transcripts. First-round RT-PCR of the TCR CDR3 relied on the HTBI primer set. TCRdb redid the calling of the multiplex PCR reads with MiXCR, one entry per CDR3 protein. The table includes fewer than 400,000 distinct CDR3 sequences, 20% to 25% detected once. The V and J ends lost 0 bases and 2 bases respectively, with 13 bases between them. The CDR3 contains 15 residues. Germline V gene sequence: CDR1 SQVTM, CDR2 ANQGSEA. Pregnant or lactating patients were excluded, as were those with uncontrolled infection or other autoimmune disease. The chain recombines TRBV29-1 with TRBJ1-2; D is undetermined. The sequenced material came from blood. The clonotype comes from a man aged 50 to 59 with Graves' hyperthyroidism. CDR3 in amino acids: CSVEDQGSSNYGYTF. The CDR3, as DNA: TGCAGCGTTGAAGATCAAGGGAGTTCCAACTATGGCTACACCTTC. The variable domain in full, completed from reference TRBV29-1 and TRBJ1-2, reads SAVISQKPSRDICQRGTSLTIQCQVDSQVTMMFWYRQQPGQSLTLIATANQGSEATYESGFVIDKFPISRPNLTFSTLTVSNMSPEDSSIYLCSVEDQGSSNYGYTFGSGTRLTVV.